Each of the 28 T cell receptor beta chains below was sequenced from the same sample in a study of CD8 T cells in Susac syndrome. After extraction with the RNeasy kit, 0.5 to 1 ug of the RNA was reverse transcribed using random hexamers. TCRdb analysed the immunoSEQ multiplex PCR reads with MiXCR anew, one entry per CDR3 protein. Of more than 95,000 distinct CDR3 sequences in the sample, just over 90% were seen once. Sequences were obtained from CD8+ T cells from PBMCs. The source is a human donor with multiple sclerosis.

The CDR3 DNA follows: TGTGCCAGCAGCCAAGCACGTAGCGGGAGAAACCAGGATACGCAGTATTTT. Translation: CASSQARSGRNQDTQYF. The gene calls are TRBV3-1 and TRBJ2-3, with TRBD2 matching over 9 bases. The V and J ends lost 1 base and 6 bases, in that order; junction bases with no gene match: 11. This CDR3 region has 17 residues. Germline-derived CDR1 and CDR2 are LGHDT and YNNKEL (reference sequence).

The rearrangement links TRBV25-1 to TRBJ2-2, with no clear D. Trimming removed 1 base from V and 3 bases from J, with 6 bases in between. Germline lookup yields CDR1 MGHDK and CDR2 SYGVNS. The CDR3 contains 14 residues. CDR3 in amino acids: CASSESRHTGELFF. The CDR3 DNA reads as TGTGCCAGCAGTGAATCCAGGCACACCGGGGAGCTGTTTTTT.

This clonotype came up a few times. The chain links TRBV7-9 to TRBJ1-1, with D tentatively TRBD1 (6 bases). Per the germline V gene, CDR1 is SEHNR and CDR2 is FQNEAQ (reference sequence). The V and J ends lost 1 base and 0 bases respectively, with 9 bases between them. CDR3 length: 15 residues. The CDR3 DNA is TGTGCCAGCAGCTTAGGTACAGGGATGAACACTGAAGCTTTCTTT. It translates to CASSLGTGMNTEAFF.

The V and J genes are TRBV29-1 and TRBJ2-3, with 8 bases aligning to TRBD2. This CDR3 contains 16 residues. V dropped 1 base and J dropped 2; count of bases not matched to a gene: 8. CDR1 is SQVTM, CDR2 ANQGSEA, per germline. The CDR3 sequence is CSVEGRRGGNTDTQYF. Here the CDR3 DNA reads TGCAGCGTTGAAGGAAGACGGGGGGGAAACACAGATACGCAGTATTTT.

The chain combines TRBV25-1 with TRBJ2-5; perhaps TRBD2 as D (6 bases). Germline V gene lookup returns CDR1 MGHDK and CDR2 SYGVNS. The CDR3 is 17 residues long. V was cut by 2 bases and J by 5 bases, with 21 bases left in between. The CDR3 protein is CASSEKLRWQGGETQYF. CDR3 in DNA: TGTGCCAGCAGTGAAAAGCTCCGTTGGCAGGGAGGCGAGACCCAGTACTTC.

The rearrangement uses TRBV20-1 and TRBJ2-1; 9 positions agree with TRBD2. CDR1 is DFQATT and CDR2 is SNEGSKA in the germline V gene (reference sequence). The CDR3 is made up of 14 amino acids. Trimming cost V 3 bases and J 4 bases; bases outside gene matches: 4. The CDR3 here is CSARAGGVYNEQFF. In DNA, the CDR3 is TGCAGTGCTAGGGCGGGGGGGGTATACAATGAGCAGTTCTTC.

J is TRBJ2-1 and V is TRBV2, with TRBD2 as a possible D gene (6 bases). The CDR3 spans 13 residues. Germline V lookup: CDR1 SNHLY, CDR2 FYNNEI. The V end was cut by 10 bases, the J end by 8 bases, with 18 bases between. The CDR3 coding sequence is TGTGCCATGCGGGACCCCCATGTCGATGAGCAGTTCTTC. It is translated as CAMRDPHVDEQFF.

V and J are TRBV27 and TRBJ2-1; 8 bases fit TRBD2. V lost 5 bases, J lost 9 bases, and 9 bases stayed unmatched. The CDR3 loop spans 14 amino acids. Germline CDR1 and CDR2: MNHEY and SMNVEV (reference sequence). Here the CDR3 DNA reads TGTGCCAGCAGTCCAGGGCCCGGGGGGGGTGAGCAGTTCTTC. Residues: CASSPGPGGGEQFF.

The chain combines TRBV4-1 with TRBJ2-4; no clear D gene. V lost 2 bases and J lost 8, with 19 bases in between. The CDR3 consists of 16 residues. Per germline, CDR1 MGHRA and CDR2 YSYEKL. Here the CDR3 reads CASSQTSDRLFDIQYF. As DNA, the CDR3 is TGCGCCAGCAGCCAAACATCGGATCGACTCTTTGACATTCAGTACTTC.

The gene calls are TRBV7-9 and TRBJ2-1; possible D gene TRBD2, 6 bases. Per the germline V gene, CDR1 is SEHNR and CDR2 is FQNEAQ (reference sequence). The CDR3 is made up of 15 amino acids. Between the trimmed V and J ends, which lost 3 bases and 7 bases, there was a span of 16 bases. The DNA for the CDR3 is TGTGCCAGCAGCTTTTATTCCATGGGGGGAAATGAGCAGTTCTTC. Its translation: CASSFYSMGGNEQFF.

The rearrangement joins TRBV29-1 to TRBJ2-5; D gene uncertain. Germline CDR1 SQVTM, CDR2 ANQGSEA. The CDR3 has 11 amino acids. The V and J ends lost 3 bases and 7 bases respectively, with 9 bases between them. The CDR3 protein is CSVELDGTQYF. CDR3 coding DNA: TGCAGCGTTGAGCTAGATGGGACCCAGTACTTC. The whole variable domain, remainder taken from reference TRBV29-1 and TRBJ2-5, is SAVISQKPSRDICQRGTSLTIQCQVDSQVTMMFWYRQQPGQSLTLIATANQGSEATYESGFVIDKFPISRPNLTFSTLTVSNMSPEDSSIYLCSVELDGTQYFGPGTRLLVL.

The chain has TRBV24-1 and TRBJ2-3; a weak D match, TRBD1 (5 bases). V lost 4 bases to trimming and J lost 5 bases, with 18 bases between them. This CDR3 spans 16 amino acids. Germline lookup yields CDR1 KGHDR and CDR2 SFDVKD. CDR3 amino acids: CATSDPRQGMKDTQYF. CDR3 DNA sequence: TGTGCCACCAGTGACCCCCGGCAGGGTATGAAAGATACGCAGTATTTT.

The CDR3 sequence: CASSFTGWGSYEQYF. CDR3 coding DNA: TGTGCCAGCAGTTTCACGGGCTGGGGCTCCTACGAGCAGTACTTC. J is TRBJ2-7 and V is TRBV27; no firm D call. Germline CDR1 and CDR2: MNHEY and SMNVEV (reference sequence). The V gene lost 3 bases and the J gene lost 0 bases, with 12 bases spanning the gap. This CDR3 comprises 15 residues.

The chain is built from TRBV5-8 and TRBJ2-2; the D gene is possibly TRBD2 (7 bases). Trimming removed 7 bases at V and 0 bases at J, with 10 bases between. The germline gives CDR1 SGHTS, CDR2 YDEGEE. The CDR3 is made up of 14 amino acids. For the CDR3, the DNA is TGTGCCAGCGAGGGGGGGACGAACACCGGGGAGCTGTTTTTT. Protein sequence: CASEGGTNTGELFF.

This chain joins TRBV5-1 and TRBJ1-1; possible D gene TRBD1, 6 bases. Germline V gene sequence: CDR1 SGHRS, CDR2 YFSETQ. The CDR3 has 15 amino acids. V was trimmed by 3 bases and J by 5 bases, leaving 17 bases between them. CDR3 in amino acids: CASSWQVGGGTEAFF. CDR3 in DNA: TGCGCCAGCAGCTGGCAGGTGGGGGGCGGTACTGAAGCTTTCTTT.

This clonotype was found once. The chain carries TRBV7-9 and TRBJ1-4, with D possibly TRBD1 on 6 matching bases. V was pared by 5 bases and J by 0 bases, with 13 bases between. The CDR3 spans 16 residues. The V gene's germline CDR1 is SEHNR and CDR2 FQNEAQ (reference sequence). The CDR3 region is CASSRGQTATNEKLFF. CDR3 DNA sequence: TGTGCCAGCAGCCGCGGACAGACTGCAACTAATGAAAAACTGTTTTTT.

The genes are TRBV4-1 and TRBJ2-7; 8 bases align to TRBD1. From germline, CDR1 is MGHRA and CDR2 YSYEKL. The CDR3 runs to 16 residues. V gave up 1 base and J gave up 0 bases; unmatched junction bases: 5. The CDR3 spells CASSQARQGASYEQYF. In DNA, the CDR3 is TGCGCCAGCAGCCAAGCGCGCCAGGGGGCCTCCTACGAGCAGTACTTC.

The chain carries TRBV5-1 and TRBJ2-6; 9 bases map to TRBD2. This CDR3 region has 17 residues. The junction had 6 bases not matched to a gene; V was cut back by 5 bases and J by 0 bases. Germline V gives CDR1 SGHRS, CDR2 YFSETQ. As DNA, the CDR3 is TGCGCCAGCAGGGTTAGCGGGGGATTCTCTGGGGCCAACGTCCTGACTTTC. Residues: CASRVSGGFSGANVLTF.

The chain has TRBV30 and TRBJ2-5; no firm D call. V was cut by 1 base and J by 1 base, with 10 bases left in between. The CDR3 contains 14 residues. Germline V gene data show CDR1 as GTSNPN and CDR2 as SVGIG (reference sequence). CDR3 in DNA: TGTGCCTGGAGTGAAGGACGCCTCCAAGAGACCCAGTACTTC. Residues: CAWSEGRLQETQYF.

The V and J genes are TRBV6-1 and TRBJ2-2; tentatively, D is TRBD2 (6 bases). Trimming shortened V by 2 bases and J by 1 base, and 11 bases separated the two germline ends. CDR1 is MNHNS, CDR2 SASEGT, per germline. This CDR3 is built from 16 residues. The CDR3 loop is CASSELYGGNTGELFF. CDR3 in DNA: TGTGCCAGCAGTGAATTGTACGGGGGGAACACCGGGGAGCTGTTTTTT.

The rearrangement uses TRBV19 and TRBJ2-1; D not certain. V was clipped by 7 bases and J by 4 bases, with 17 bases between them. The germline CDR1 and CDR2 sequences are LNHDA and SQIVND (reference sequence). The CDR3 consists of 15 residues. CDR3 in amino acids: CASNTSLSLYNEQFF. CDR3 nucleotide sequence: TGTGCCAGTAATACAAGCCTCTCGCTGTACAATGAGCAGTTCTTC.

The chain links TRBV7-9 to TRBJ2-1; 8 nucleotides match TRBD2. CDR1 and CDR2 from the germline V gene are SEHNR and FQNEAQ (reference sequence). CDR3 size: 15 residues. The ends lost 5 bases at V and 7 bases at J; junction bases unmatched: 10. The CDR3 DNA is TGTGCCAGCAGCACCGGGGCGGGAGGTTGGAATGAGCAGTTCTTC. Its protein product is CASSTGAGGWNEQFF.

The chain combines TRBV4-1 with TRBJ1-1; D gene ambiguous. Per the germline V gene, CDR1 is MGHRA and CDR2 is YSYEKL. Trimming removed 6 bases at V and 1 base at J, with 12 bases between. CDR3 length equals 14 residues. The CDR3 sequence: CASSQFGENTEAFF. The CDR3 DNA reads as TGCGCCAGCAGTCAGTTTGGGGAGAACACTGAAGCTTTCTTT.

J is TRBJ2-7 and V is TRBV27; 8 bases are a match to TRBD2. The V gene's germline CDR1 is MNHEY and CDR2 SMNVEV (reference sequence). CDR3 length equals 15 residues. After removal of 6 bases from V and 1 base from J, the junction contained 8 bases not matched to a gene. CDR3 coding DNA: TGTGCCAGCAGCTCAAGCGGGAGTCGGTCCTACGAGCAGTACGTC. Translating gives CASSSSGSRSYEQYV.

The gene calls are TRBV5-4 and TRBJ1-5; a possible D gene is TRBD1 (5 bases). CDR1 is SGHNT and CDR2 is YYREEE in the germline V gene (reference sequence). Trimming stripped 5 bases from V and 4 bases from J, with 10 bases between. There are 13 residues in the CDR3. The CDR3 spells CASSEGWNQPQHF. The CDR3 DNA reads TGTGCCAGCAGTGAGGGGTGGAATCAGCCCCAGCATTTT.

J is TRBJ2-7 and V is TRBV6-6; D is unresolved. The V gene lost 2 bases and the J gene lost 0 bases, with 5 bases spanning the gap. The CDR3 is 13 amino acids. CDR1 is MNHNY, CDR2 SVGAGI, per germline (reference sequence). The CDR3 DNA sequence: TGTGCCAGCAGTTACCTGAGCTCCTACGAGCAGTACTTC. Protein product: CASSYLSSYEQYF.

The chain employs TRBV12-3 or TRBV12-4 and TRBJ1-2; TRBD1 agrees at 7 bases. The CDR3 has 13 residues. Losses at the gene ends were 5 bases for V and 4 bases for J; bases not matched to a gene: 4. The CDR3 nucleotides read TGTGCCAGCAGTCCAGGGACAGTCTATGGCTACACCTTC. Protein: CASSPGTVYGYTF.

V and J are TRBV3-1 and TRBJ2-3; D is unresolved. V was trimmed by 1 base and J by 0 bases, leaving 8 bases between them. Per the germline V gene, CDR1 is LGHDT and CDR2 is YNNKEL (reference sequence). CDR3 length: 15 residues. The CDR3 nucleotides are TGTGCCAGCAGCCAAGCGACTGCGAGCACAGATACGCAGTATTTT. Residues: CASSQATASTDTQYF.